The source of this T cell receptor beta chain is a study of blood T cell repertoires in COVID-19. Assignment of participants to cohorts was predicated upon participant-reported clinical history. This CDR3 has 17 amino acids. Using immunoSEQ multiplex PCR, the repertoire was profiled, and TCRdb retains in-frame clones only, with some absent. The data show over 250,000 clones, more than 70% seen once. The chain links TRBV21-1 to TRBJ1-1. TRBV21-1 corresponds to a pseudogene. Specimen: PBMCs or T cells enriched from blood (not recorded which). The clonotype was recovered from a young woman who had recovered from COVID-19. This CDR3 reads CASSTRDSWLGSTEAFF. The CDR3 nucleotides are TGTGCCAGCAGCACCCGGGACTCCTGGTTAGGGAGCACTGAAGCTTTCTTT.